This T cell receptor beta chain was captured in a study of CD4 T cells in relation to SARS-CoV-2 and coronaviruses. A note on this clone: What it binds is not known.

Clones were read by immunoSEQ multiplex PCR, and TCRdb kept only the in-frame ones, dropping some. The table shows 20,000 to 25,000 clones, with roughly 80% occurring only once. Study-wide results and caveats: In around 67% of donors, memory CD4+ clonotypes crossrecognized SARS-CoV-2 and at least one common cold coronavirus spike.

Before the COVID-19 pandemic, during about 2011-2019, CD4+ T cells were taken from unexposed donors. After 10 to 11 days of culture, CD4+ T cells were isolated. The CDR3 spans 15 residues. Germline assignment: CDR1 SGHRS and CDR2 YFSETQ. After removal of 4 bases from V and 4 bases from J, the junction contained 8 bases not matched to a gene. The sample was CD4+ T cells from PBMCs, cultured in vitro. The chain uses TRBV5-1 and TRBJ1-2; 9 positions agree with TRBD1. The clonotype originates from a human donor in good health. CDR3 DNA: TGCGCCAGCAGCCCACAGGACAGGGGTGGCTATGGCTACACCTTC. Translated, it gives CASSPQDRGGYGYTF.